Each of the 23 T cell receptor beta chains below was sequenced from the same sample in a study of T cell responses to AZD1222 COVID-19 vaccine. Clones were read by immunoSEQ multiplex PCR, and TCRdb kept only the in-frame ones, dropping some. Of about 78,000 clones listed, about 90% are singletons. The source material was peripheral blood, sampled 28 days after the second AZD1222 dose. These receptors were obtained from an adult who received the AZD1222 COVID-19 vaccine.

This clone was seen a single time. The gene calls are TRBV27 and TRBJ1-2, with 9 bases fitting TRBD1. J lost 6 bases, V lost 7 bases, and 6 bases had no gene match. The germline V gene has CDR1 MNHEY and CDR2 SMNVEV (reference sequence). This CDR3 region has 13 residues. The CDR3 here is CASKLTGGNGYTF. The CDR3 nucleotides read TGTGCCAGCAAACTGACAGGGGGGAATGGCTACACCTTC.

This chain connects TRBV30 to TRBJ1-2; no definite D call. The CDR3 loop spans 15 amino acids. The germline gives CDR1 GTSNPN, CDR2 SVGIG (reference sequence). Trimming took off 4 bases at V and 2 bases at J, with 17 bases between the two ends. Here the CDR3 DNA reads TGTGCCTGGAATGTAGCCTCGGCAGGAAACTATGGCTACACCTTC. This translates into CAWNVASAGNYGYTF.

J is TRBJ2-7 and V is TRBV7-2; the D gene is possibly TRBD2 (6 bases). Trimming took off 5 bases at V and 3 bases at J, with 23 bases between the two ends. This CDR3 contains 17 residues. Germline-derived CDR1 and CDR2 are SGHTA and FQGNSA. CDR3 protein: CASSPQSGGVSRYEQYF. CDR3 in DNA: TGTGCCAGCAGCCCACAGTCTGGAGGGGTCAGTCGCTACGAGCAGTACTTC.

This clone was seen only a few times. This rearrangement joins TRBV7-8 to TRBJ1-6; 10 bases align to TRBD1. Germline CDR1 is SGHVS and CDR2 is FQNEAQ. V was clipped by 2 bases and J by 7 bases; unmatched bases: 5. This CDR3 spans 16 amino acids. The CDR3 nucleotides are TGTGCCAGCAGCTTACCGCCGGGACAGGGGAATTCACCCCTCCACTTT. It translates to CASSLPPGQGNSPLHF.

The sample holds one count of this clone. The CDR3 nucleotides are TGTGCCAGCAGCTTGTGGCGCTACAATGAGCAGTTCTTC. It translates to CASSLWRYNEQFF. V gene TRBV5-6 combines with J gene TRBJ2-1; D is ambiguous. V lost 1 base, J lost 3 bases, and 5 bases lay in between. The CDR3 sequence is 13 residues long. The germline V gene has CDR1 SGHDT and CDR2 YYEEEE.

The V call is TRBV19, the J call TRBJ1-3; no definite D call. Germline assignment: CDR1 LNHDA and CDR2 SQIVND (reference sequence). The CDR3 has 15 amino acids. V was pared by 6 bases and J by 0 bases, with 12 bases between. The CDR3 region is CASRTDRISGNTIYF. Written as DNA, the CDR3 is TGTGCCAGTAGAACAGACCGAATCTCTGGAAACACCATATATTTT.

V is TRBV4-2 and J is TRBJ1-4; 7 bases are a match to TRBD1. CDR1 and CDR2 from the germline V gene are LGHNA and YNFKEQ. With V trimmed by 2 bases and J by 7 bases, 4 bases remained unmatched. This CDR3 has 14 amino acids. CDR3: CASSQNRGGEKLFF. CDR3 sequence (DNA): TGTGCCAGCAGCCAAAACAGGGGTGGTGAAAAACTGTTTTTT.

The chain links TRBV2 to TRBJ2-6, with D unclear. Germline assignment: CDR1 SNHLY and CDR2 FYNNEI. The CDR3 has 16 amino acids. V was cut by 7 bases and J by 2 bases, with 15 bases left in between. The CDR3 spells CASILLKGAGANVLTF. CDR3 nucleotides: TGTGCCAGCATCCTTCTCAAGGGCGCTGGGGCCAACGTCCTGACTTTC.

The chain recombines TRBV18 with TRBJ2-7; possible D gene TRBD1, 6 bases. Per germline, CDR1 KGHSH and CDR2 LQKENI. Trimming took off 4 bases at V and 3 bases at J, with 10 bases between the two ends. The CDR3 consists of 13 residues. The CDR3 nucleotides are TGTGCCAGCTCACACAGGACAGACTACGAGCAGTACTTC. It is translated as CASSHRTDYEQYF.

The chain combines TRBV19 with TRBJ2-5, with TRBD2 identical over 10 bases. Germline lookup yields CDR1 LNHDA and CDR2 SQIVND (reference sequence). Losses at the gene ends were 7 bases for V and 4 bases for J; bases not matched to a gene: 6. The CDR3 sequence is 14 residues long. The CDR3 protein is CASTPGLASETQYF. The DNA of the CDR3 is TGTGCCAGTACCCCGGGACTAGCGTCAGAGACCCAGTACTTC.

The chain uses TRBV6-6 and TRBJ1-5; D remains ambiguous. The V end was cut by 7 bases, the J end by 3 bases, with 7 bases between. Germline assignment: CDR1 MNHNY and CDR2 SVGAGI (reference sequence). The CDR3 loop spans 12 amino acids. DNA for the CDR3: TGTGCCAGCAAGACCCCCAATCAGCCCCAGCATTTT. It yields the protein CASKTPNQPQHF.

The J gene is TRBJ1-4, the V gene TRBV3-1 (or the pseudogene TRBV3-2), with 9 bases identical to TRBD1. The germline CDR1 and CDR2 sequences are LGHDT and YNNKEL (reference sequence). The CDR3 runs to 17 residues. With V trimmed by 1 base and J by 8 bases, 11 bases remained unmatched. The CDR3 nucleotides are TGTGCCAGCAGCCAAGTGATAGGGACAGGGCAGGGGGAAAAACTGTTTTTT. Translated, it gives CASSQVIGTGQGEKLFF.

The chain is built from TRBV7-2 and TRBJ2-7, with D maybe TRBD1 (6 bases). Trimming shortened V by 10 bases and J by 1 base, and 14 bases separated the two germline ends. The CDR3 is made up of 13 amino acids. Germline lookup yields CDR1 SGHTA and CDR2 FQGNSA. The CDR3 here is CATGPDRSYEQYF. CDR3 in DNA: TGTGCCACGGGGCCGGACAGATCCTACGAGCAGTACTTC. Together with reference TRBV7-2 and TRBJ2-7, the CDR3 gives the full variable domain: GAGVSQSPSNKVTEKGKDVELRCDPISGHTALYWYRQSLGQGLEFLIYFQGNSAPDKSGLPSDRFSAERTGGSVSTLTIQRTQQEDSAVYLCATGPDRSYEQYFGPGTRLTVT.

This clone has a single count. This chain joins TRBV18 and TRBJ1-4; D remains unclear. The germline V and J ends were trimmed by 6 bases and 0 bases, with 14 bases remaining between them. CDR3 length: 16 residues. In germline, CDR1 is KGHSH, CDR2 LQKENI. CDR3 in DNA: TGTGCCAGCTCCCTACTAACGACGGCAACTAATGAAAAACTGTTTTTT. Translating it yields CASSLLTTATNEKLFF.

Here the CDR3 reads CASSFRVVAEAFF. Written as DNA, the CDR3 is TGTGCCAGCAGTTTTAGGGTTGTTGCTGAAGCTTTCTTT. V is TRBV12-3 or TRBV12-4 and J is TRBJ1-1; D is ambiguous. The CDR3 runs 13 residues. The V and J ends lost 3 bases and 6 bases respectively, with 11 bases between them.

The chain combines TRBV12-3 or TRBV12-4 with TRBJ2-7; either TRBD1 or TRBD2 may fit D (5 bases each). The length of the CDR3 is 13 residues. V shed 4 bases and J shed 3 bases, with 10 bases lying between them. CDR3 in amino acids: CASSWDVSYEQYF. CDR3 nucleotide sequence: TGTGCCAGCAGTTGGGACGTAAGCTACGAGCAGTACTTC.

The V call is TRBV7-2, the J call TRBJ2-3, with 8 bases lining up with TRBD2. Losses at the gene ends were 1 base for V and 3 bases for J; bases not matched to a gene: 9. The germline CDR1 and CDR2 sequences are SGHTA and FQGNSA. The CDR3 contains 17 residues. Here the CDR3 DNA reads TGTGCCAGCAGCTTAGGTAGTAGCGGGGTTGGGACAGATACGCAGTATTTT. Protein product: CASSLGSSGVGTDTQYF.

V usage is TRBV11-2 and J usage is TRBJ2-7, with TRBD2 matching over 9 bases. J lost 5 bases, V lost 5 bases, and 4 bases had no gene match. The germline gives CDR1 SGHAT, CDR2 FQNNGV. This CDR3 has 13 residues. The CDR3 sequence is CASSPGLANEQYF. Here the CDR3 DNA reads TGTGCCAGCAGCCCCGGACTAGCGAACGAGCAGTACTTC.

V gene TRBV5-1 combines with J gene TRBJ2-7, with 11 nucleotides matching TRBD2. Trimming removed 1 base from V and 3 bases from J; junction bases left unmatched: 3. Germline V CDR1 and CDR2: SGHRS, YFSETQ. CDR3 length: 15 amino acids. The CDR3 coding sequence is TGCGCCAGCAGCTTGTCGACTAGCGGGAACTACGAGCAGTACTTC. As protein: CASSLSTSGNYEQYF.

This chain joins TRBV2 and TRBJ1-3; the D gene is possibly TRBD1 (5 bases). Germline loops: CDR1 SNHLY, CDR2 FYNNEI. V was pared by 0 bases and J by 1 base, with 7 bases between. The CDR3 runs 15 residues. In nucleotides, the CDR3 is TGTGCCAGCAGTGAAGCCGCAGGGTCTGGAAACACCATATATTTT. This codes for CASSEAAGSGNTIYF. Full variable domain (missing parts from reference TRBV2 and TRBJ1-3): EPEVTQTPSHQVTQMGQEVILRCVPISNHLYFYWYRQILGQKVEFLVSFYNNEISEKSEIFDDQFSVERPDGSNFTLKIRSTKLEDSAMYFCASSEAAGSGNTIYFGEGSWLTVV.

The rearrangement joins TRBV6-4 to TRBJ1-1; 9 nucleotides agree with TRBD1. Germline V gene sequence: CDR1 MRHNA, CDR2 SNTAGT. V lost 7 bases to trimming and J lost 1 base; unmatched junction nucleotides: 4. The length of the CDR3 is 14 residues. The CDR3 here is CASNGQGSNTEAFF. CDR3 DNA: TGTGCCAGCAATGGACAGGGGTCGAACACTGAAGCTTTCTTT.

The chain carries TRBV6-6 and TRBJ2-2, with D uncertain. There are 15 residues in the CDR3. Looked up from germline, CDR1 is MNHNY and CDR2 is SVGAGI (reference sequence). V gave up 6 bases and J gave up 3 bases, with 14 bases separating them. The CDR3, as DNA: TGTGCCAGCAGAGACATGTCCGGCCACACCGGGGAGCTGTTTTTT. Its protein product is CASRDMSGHTGELFF.

The chain employs TRBV11-2 and TRBJ2-1; perhaps TRBD2 as D (7 bases). Germline V gene lookup returns CDR1 SGHAT and CDR2 FQNNGV. V was pared by 4 bases and J by 7 bases, with 17 bases between. This CDR3 is built from 15 residues. The CDR3 DNA reads as TGTGCCAGCAGCTCAGTAGGGGGGGCCGAGAATGAGCAGTTCTTC. Residues: CASSSVGGAENEQFF.